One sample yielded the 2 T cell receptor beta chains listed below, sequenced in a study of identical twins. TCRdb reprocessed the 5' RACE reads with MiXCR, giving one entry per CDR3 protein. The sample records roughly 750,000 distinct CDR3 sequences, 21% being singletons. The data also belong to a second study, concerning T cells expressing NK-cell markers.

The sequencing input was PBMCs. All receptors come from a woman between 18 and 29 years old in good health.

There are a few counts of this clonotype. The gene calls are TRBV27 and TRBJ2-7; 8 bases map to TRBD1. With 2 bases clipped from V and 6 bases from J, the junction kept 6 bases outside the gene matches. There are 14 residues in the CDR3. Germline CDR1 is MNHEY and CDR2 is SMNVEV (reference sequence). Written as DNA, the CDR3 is TGTGCCAGCAGTTTAGACAGGGGTTCTGCCGAGCAGTACTTC. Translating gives CASSLDRGSAEQYF.

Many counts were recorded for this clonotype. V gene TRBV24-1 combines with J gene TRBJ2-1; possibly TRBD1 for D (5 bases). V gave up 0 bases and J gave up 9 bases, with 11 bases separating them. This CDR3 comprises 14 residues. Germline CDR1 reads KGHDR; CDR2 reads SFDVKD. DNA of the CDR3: TGTGCCACCAGTGATTTGGGTTGGGGCGCTGAGCAGTTCTTC. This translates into CATSDLGWGAEQFF.